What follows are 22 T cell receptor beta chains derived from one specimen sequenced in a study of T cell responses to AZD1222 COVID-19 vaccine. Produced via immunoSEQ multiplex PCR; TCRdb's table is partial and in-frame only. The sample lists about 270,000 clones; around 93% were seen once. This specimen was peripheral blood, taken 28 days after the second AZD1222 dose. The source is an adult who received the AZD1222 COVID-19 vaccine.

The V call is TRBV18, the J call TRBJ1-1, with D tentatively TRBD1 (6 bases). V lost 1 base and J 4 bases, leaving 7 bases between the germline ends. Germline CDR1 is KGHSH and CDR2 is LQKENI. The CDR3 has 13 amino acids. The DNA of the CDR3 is TGTGCCAGCTCACCACAGGGGGGCACTGAAGCTTTCTTT. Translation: CASSPQGGTEAFF.

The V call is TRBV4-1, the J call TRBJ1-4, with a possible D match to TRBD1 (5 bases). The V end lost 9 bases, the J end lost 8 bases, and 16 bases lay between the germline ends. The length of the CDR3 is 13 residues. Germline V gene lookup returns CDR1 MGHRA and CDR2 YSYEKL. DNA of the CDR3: TGCGCCAGTTTAGGGGATTCCGGAGAAAAACTGTTTTTT. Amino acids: CASLGDSGEKLFF.

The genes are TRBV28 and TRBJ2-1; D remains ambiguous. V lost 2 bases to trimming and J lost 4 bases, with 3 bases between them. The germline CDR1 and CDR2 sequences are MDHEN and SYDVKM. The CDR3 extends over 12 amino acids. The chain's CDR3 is CASSLLYNEQFF. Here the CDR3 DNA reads TGTGCCAGCAGTTTACTGTACAATGAGCAGTTCTTC.

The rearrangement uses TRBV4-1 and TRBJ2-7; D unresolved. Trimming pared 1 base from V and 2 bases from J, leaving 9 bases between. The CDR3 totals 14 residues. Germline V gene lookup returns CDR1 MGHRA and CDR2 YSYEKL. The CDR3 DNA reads TGCGCCAGCAGCCAAGTCGGAACAGCCTACGAGCAGTACTTC. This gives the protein CASSQVGTAYEQYF.

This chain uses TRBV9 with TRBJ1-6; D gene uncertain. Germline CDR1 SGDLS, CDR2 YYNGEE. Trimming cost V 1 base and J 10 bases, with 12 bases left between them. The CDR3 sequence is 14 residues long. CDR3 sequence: CASSVKGRNSPLHF. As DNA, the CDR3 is TGTGCCAGCAGCGTAAAGGGAAGGAACTCACCCCTCCACTTT.

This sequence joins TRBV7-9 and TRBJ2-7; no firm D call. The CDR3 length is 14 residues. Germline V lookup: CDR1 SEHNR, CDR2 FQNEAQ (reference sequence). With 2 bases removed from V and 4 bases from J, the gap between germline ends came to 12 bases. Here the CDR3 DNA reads TGTGCCAGCAGCTTATCTCTTGACCCATACGAGCAGTACTTC. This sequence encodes CASSLSLDPYEQYF. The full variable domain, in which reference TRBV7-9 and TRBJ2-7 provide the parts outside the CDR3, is DTGVSQNPRHKITKRGQNVTFRCDPISEHNRLYWYRQTLGQGPEFLTYFQNEAQLEKSRLLSDRFSAERPKGSFSTLEIQRTEQGDSAMYLCASSLSLDPYEQYFGPGTRLTVT.

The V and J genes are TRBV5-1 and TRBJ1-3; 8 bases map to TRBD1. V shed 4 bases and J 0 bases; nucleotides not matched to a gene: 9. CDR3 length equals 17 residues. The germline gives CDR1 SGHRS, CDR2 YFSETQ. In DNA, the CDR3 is TGCGCCAGCAGCCCATTGGCAGGGGGCGCCTCTGGAAACACCATATATTTT. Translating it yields CASSPLAGGASGNTIYF.

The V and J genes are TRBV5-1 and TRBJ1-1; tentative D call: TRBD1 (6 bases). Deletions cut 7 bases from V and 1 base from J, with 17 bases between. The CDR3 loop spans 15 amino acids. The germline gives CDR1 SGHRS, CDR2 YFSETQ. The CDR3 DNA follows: TGCGCCAGCGCTACCGTCGGGACAACGAACACTGAAGCTTTCTTT. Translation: CASATVGTTNTEAFF.

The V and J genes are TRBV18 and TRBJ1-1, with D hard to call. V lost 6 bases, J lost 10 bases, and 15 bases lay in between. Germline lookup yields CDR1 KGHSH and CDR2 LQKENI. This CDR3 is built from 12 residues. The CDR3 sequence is CASSDDIVAAFF. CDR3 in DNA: TGTGCCAGCTCGGACGACATCGTCGCAGCTTTCTTT.

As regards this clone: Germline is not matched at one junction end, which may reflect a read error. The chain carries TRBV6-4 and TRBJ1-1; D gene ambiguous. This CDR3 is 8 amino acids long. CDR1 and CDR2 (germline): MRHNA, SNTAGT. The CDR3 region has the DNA TGTGCCAGCAGTCCCTTCATCTTT. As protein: CASSPFIF.

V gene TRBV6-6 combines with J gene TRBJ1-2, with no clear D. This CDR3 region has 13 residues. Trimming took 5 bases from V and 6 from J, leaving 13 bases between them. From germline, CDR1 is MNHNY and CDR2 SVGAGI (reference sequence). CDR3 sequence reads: CASSPTGIHGYTF. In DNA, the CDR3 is TGTGCCAGCAGTCCGACGGGGATACATGGCTACACCTTC.

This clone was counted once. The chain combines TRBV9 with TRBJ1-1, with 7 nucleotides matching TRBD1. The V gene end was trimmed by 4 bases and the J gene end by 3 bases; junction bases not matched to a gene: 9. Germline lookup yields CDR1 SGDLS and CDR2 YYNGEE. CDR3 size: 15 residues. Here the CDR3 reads CASSLTGAGDTEAFF. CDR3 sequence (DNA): TGTGCCAGCAGCCTCACAGGGGCCGGGGACACTGAAGCTTTCTTT.

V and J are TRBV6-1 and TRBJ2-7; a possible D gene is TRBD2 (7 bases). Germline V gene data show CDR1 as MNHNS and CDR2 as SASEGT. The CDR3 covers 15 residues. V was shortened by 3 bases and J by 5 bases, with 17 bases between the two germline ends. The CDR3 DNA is TGTGCCAGCAGTGACCGTGGGGGGGGGCCCGACGAGCAGTACTTC. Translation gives CASSDRGGGPDEQYF.

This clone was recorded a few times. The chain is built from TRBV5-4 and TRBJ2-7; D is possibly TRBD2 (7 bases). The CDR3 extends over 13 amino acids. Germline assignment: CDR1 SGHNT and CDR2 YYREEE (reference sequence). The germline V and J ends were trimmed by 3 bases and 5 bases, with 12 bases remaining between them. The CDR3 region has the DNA TGTGCCAGCAGCTCCGGGGGGCAGGACGAGCAGTACTTC. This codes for CASSSGGQDEQYF. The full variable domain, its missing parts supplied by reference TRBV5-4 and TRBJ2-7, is ETGVTQSPTHLIKTRGQQVTLRCSSQSGHNTVSWYQQALGQGPQFIFQYYREEENGRGNFPPRFSGLQFPNYSSELNVNALELDDSALYLCASSSGGQDEQYFGPGTRLTVT.

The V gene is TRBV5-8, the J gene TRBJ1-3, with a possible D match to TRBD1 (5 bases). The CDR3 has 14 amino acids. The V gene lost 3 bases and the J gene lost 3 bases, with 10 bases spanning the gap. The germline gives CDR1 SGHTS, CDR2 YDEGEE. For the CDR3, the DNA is TGTGCCAGCAGCTCGGGACCTGATGGAAACACCATATATTTT. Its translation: CASSSGPDGNTIYF.

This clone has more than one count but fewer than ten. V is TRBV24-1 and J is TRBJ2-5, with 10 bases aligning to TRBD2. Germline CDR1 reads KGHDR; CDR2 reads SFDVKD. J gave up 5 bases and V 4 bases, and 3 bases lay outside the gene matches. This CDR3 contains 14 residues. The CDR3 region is CATSDPTSGETQYF. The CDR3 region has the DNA TGTGCCACCAGTGACCCGACTAGCGGGGAGACCCAGTACTTC.

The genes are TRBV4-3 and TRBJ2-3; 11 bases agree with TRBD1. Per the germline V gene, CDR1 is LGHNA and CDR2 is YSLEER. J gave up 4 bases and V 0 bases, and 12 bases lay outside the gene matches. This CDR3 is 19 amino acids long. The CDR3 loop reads CASSQDLAWGTGGADTQYF. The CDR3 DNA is TGCGCCAGCAGCCAAGATTTGGCCTGGGGGACAGGGGGAGCAGATACGCAGTATTTT.

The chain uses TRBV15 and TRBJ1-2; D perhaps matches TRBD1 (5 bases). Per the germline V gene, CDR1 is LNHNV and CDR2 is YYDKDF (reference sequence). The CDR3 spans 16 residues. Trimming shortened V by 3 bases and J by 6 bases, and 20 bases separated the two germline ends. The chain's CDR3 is CATSRAQGLVVDGYTF. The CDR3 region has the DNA TGTGCCACCAGCAGGGCCCAGGGTCTAGTTGTAGATGGCTACACCTTC.

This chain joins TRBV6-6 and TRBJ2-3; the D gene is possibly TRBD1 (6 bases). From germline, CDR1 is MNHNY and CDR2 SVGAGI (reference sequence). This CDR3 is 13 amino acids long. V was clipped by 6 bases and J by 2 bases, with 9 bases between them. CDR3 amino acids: CASSGQNTDTQYF. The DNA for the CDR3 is TGTGCCAGCAGCGGACAGAACACAGATACGCAGTATTTT.

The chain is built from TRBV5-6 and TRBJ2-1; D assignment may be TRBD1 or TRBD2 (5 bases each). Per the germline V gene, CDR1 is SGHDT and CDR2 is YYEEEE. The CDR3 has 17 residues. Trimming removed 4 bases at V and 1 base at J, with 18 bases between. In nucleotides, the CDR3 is TGTGCCAGCAGCGAAAGGGGCCTAGCCGATTCCTACAATGAGCAGTTCTTC. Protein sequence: CASSERGLADSYNEQFF.

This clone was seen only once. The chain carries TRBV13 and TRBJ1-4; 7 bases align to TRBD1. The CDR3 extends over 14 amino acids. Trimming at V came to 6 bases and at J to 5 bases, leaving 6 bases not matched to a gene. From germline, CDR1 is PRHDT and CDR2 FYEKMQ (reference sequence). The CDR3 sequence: CASSRQGKNEKLFF. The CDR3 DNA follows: TGTGCCAGCAGTCGACAGGGAAAGAATGAAAAACTGTTTTTT. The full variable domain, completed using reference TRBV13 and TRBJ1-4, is AAGVIQSPRHLIKEKRETATLKCYPIPRHDTVYWYQQGPGQDPQFLISFYEKMQSDKGSIPDRFSAQQFSDYHSELNMSSLELGDSALYFCASSRQGKNEKLFFGSGTQLSVL.

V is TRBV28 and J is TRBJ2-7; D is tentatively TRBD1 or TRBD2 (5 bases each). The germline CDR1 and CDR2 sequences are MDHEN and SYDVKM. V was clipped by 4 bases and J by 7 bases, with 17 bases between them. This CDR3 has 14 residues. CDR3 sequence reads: CASSSSGALGEQYF. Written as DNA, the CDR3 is TGTGCCAGCAGTTCTTCCGGGGCCCTGGGAGAGCAGTACTTC.